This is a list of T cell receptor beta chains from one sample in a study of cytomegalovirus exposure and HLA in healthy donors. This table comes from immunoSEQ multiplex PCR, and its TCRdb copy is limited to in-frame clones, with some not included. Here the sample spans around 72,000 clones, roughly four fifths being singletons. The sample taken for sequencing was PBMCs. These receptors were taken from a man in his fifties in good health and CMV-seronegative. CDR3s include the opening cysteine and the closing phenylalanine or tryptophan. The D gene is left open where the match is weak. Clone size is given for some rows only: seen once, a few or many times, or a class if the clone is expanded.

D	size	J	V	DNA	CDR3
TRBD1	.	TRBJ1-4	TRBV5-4	TGTGCCAGCAGCACGACAGGGGGAGGTGAAAAACTGTTTTTT	CASSTTGGGEKLFF
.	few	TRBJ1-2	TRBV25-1	TGTGCCAGCAGTGAACTGCGAGTAGGCTACACCTTC	CASSELRVGYTF
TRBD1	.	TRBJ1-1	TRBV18	TGTGCCAGCTCCCAGGGACAGGGGGCGACTGAAGCTTTCTTT	CASSQGQGATEAFF
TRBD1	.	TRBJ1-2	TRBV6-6	TGTGCCAGCAGTTCGCGCGGGGACAGGCGGAGTGGCTACACCTTC	CASSSRGDRRSGYTF
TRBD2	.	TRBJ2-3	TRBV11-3	TGTGCCAGCAGCTTCGGACTAGCGGGAAACACAGATACGCAGTATTTT	CASSFGLAGNTDTQYF
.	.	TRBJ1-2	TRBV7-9	TGTGCCAGCAGCTTAGGTCGGGAGGGCTACACCTTC	CASSLGREGYTF
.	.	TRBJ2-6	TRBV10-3	TGTGCCATCAGTGAGCCAAGGGTGGGGAGCTCTGGGGCCAACGTCCTGACTTTC	CAISEPRVGSSGANVLTF
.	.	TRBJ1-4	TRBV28	TGTGCCAGCAGAATAGGGGGGGGCTTTGGAGGGGAAAAACTGTTTTTT	CASRIGGGFGGEKLFF
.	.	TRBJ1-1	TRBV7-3	TGTGCCAGCAGCTTAACGCGGGGCGGGAACACTGAAGCTTTCTTT	CASSLTRGGNTEAFF
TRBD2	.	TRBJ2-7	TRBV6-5	TGTGCCAGCAGCGCGGCCCAAGCGGGGTCCTACGAGCAGTACTTC	CASSAAQAGSYEQYF
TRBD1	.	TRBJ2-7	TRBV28	TGTGCCAGCAGTAGGACAGGGGGAGTAAGCGAGCAGTACTTC	CASSRTGGVSEQYF
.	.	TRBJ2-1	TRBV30	TGTGCCTGGAGCCATGACTTCTACAATGAGCAGTTCTTC	CAWSHDFYNEQFF
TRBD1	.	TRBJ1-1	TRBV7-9	TGTGCCAGCAGCAAACAGGGGTCCCACACTGAAGCTTTCTTT	CASSKQGSHTEAFF
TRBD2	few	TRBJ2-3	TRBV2	TGTGCCAGCAGCTCTAGCGGGGGGAGCACAGATACGCAGTATTTT	CASSSSGGSTDTQYF
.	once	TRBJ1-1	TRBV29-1	TGCAGCGTTGAAGATCGACAGAACACTGAAGCTTTCTTT	CSVEDRQNTEAFF
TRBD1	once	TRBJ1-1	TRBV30	TGTGCCTGGAGTTGGGCAGGGGGTTACGCTGAAGCTTTCTTT	CAWSWAGGYAEAFF
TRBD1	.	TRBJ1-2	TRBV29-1	TGCAGCGTTTCCACAGGGGCCTCCTATGGCTACACCTTC	CSVSTGASYGYTF
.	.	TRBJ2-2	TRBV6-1	TGTGCCGCCGGGATGCGGACGAACACCGGGGAGCTGTTTTTT	CAAGMRTNTGELFF
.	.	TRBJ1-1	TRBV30	TGTGCCTGGGGAGGACCGGGGTTAACTGAAGCTTTCTTT	CAWGGPGLTEAFF
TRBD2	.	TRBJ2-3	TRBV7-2	TGTGCCAGCAGCTTAGATATTTCTAGCGGGTTAGATACGCAGTATTTT	CASSLDISSGLDTQYF
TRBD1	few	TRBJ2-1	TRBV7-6	TGTGCCAGCAGCAAGACAGGGGAGTCCTACAATGAGCAGTTCTTC	CASSKTGESYNEQFF
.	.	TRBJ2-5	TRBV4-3	TGCGCCAGCAGCCAAGATCCGGGGAAAGAGACCCAGTACTTC	CASSQDPGKETQYF
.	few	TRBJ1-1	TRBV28	TGTGCCAGCAGTTTAGCGGGCGCGGTGAACACTGAAGCTTTCTTT	CASSLAGAVNTEAFF
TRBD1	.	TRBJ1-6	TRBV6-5	TGTGCCAGCAGTTTCCGGGACAGCTATAATTCACCCCTCCACTTT	CASSFRDSYNSPLHF
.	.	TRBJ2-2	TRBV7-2	TGTGCCAGCAGCCCTGGGGCGGTTGGAGTGGCGTTTTTT	CASSPGAVGVAFF
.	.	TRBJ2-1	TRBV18	TGTGCCAGCTCACCTAGTTCCGGGGAGCAGTTCTTC	CASSPSSGEQFF
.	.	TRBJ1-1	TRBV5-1	TGCGCCAGCAGCTTGGGGCTCGGCGGGAACACTGAAGCTTTCTTT	CASSLGLGGNTEAFF
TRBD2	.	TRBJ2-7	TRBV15	TGTGCCACCAGCAGAGACAGGGGAGATGGCGGGAGGTCCTACGAGCAGTACTTC	CATSRDRGDGGRSYEQYF
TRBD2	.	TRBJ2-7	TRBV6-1	TGTGCCAGCAGTGAAACTAGCGGGTTGAGTTACGAGCAGTACTTC	CASSETSGLSYEQYF
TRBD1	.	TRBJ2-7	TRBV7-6	TGTGCCAGCAGCTTAAACACAGGGGGCTACGAGCAGTACTTC	CASSLNTGGYEQYF
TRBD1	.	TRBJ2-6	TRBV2	TGTGCCAGCCGGGACAGGGGAACTTCTGGGGCCAACGTCCTGACTTTC	CASRDRGTSGANVLTF
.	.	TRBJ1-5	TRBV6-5	TGTGCCAGCAGTTACCCGATCTCAGGCGTGAGCCCCCAGCATTTT	CASSYPISGVSPQHF
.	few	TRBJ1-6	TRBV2	TGTGCCAGCAGTGACAGGGTGGGTAATTCACCCCTCCACTTT	CASSDRVGNSPLHF
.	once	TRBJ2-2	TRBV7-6	TGTGCCAGCAGCTTAGCCCCTAACACCGGGGAGCTGTTTTTT	CASSLAPNTGELFF
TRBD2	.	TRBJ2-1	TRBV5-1	TGCGCCAGCAGCTTGCTCGGGACTAGCGGGAGCGGCTCCTACAATGAGCAGTTCTTC	CASSLLGTSGSGSYNEQFF
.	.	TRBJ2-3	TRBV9	TGTGCCAGCAGCGTAGCGGGATCAGTGGGGACAGATACGCAGTATTTT	CASSVAGSVGTDTQYF
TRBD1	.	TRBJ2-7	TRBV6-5	TGTGCCAGCAGTTCTCCGGGACAGGGCTTCTACGAGCAGTACTTC	CASSSPGQGFYEQYF
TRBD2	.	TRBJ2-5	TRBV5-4	TGTGCCAGCAGCTTGGGGACGGGGGGGCCAGAAGAGACCCAGTACTTC	CASSLGTGGPEETQYF
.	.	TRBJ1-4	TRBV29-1	TGCAGCGTGGACCAGGGGAGGGGTCTGTTTTTT	CSVDQGRGLFF
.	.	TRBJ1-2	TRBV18	TGTGCCAGCTCACCGGACAGATCCTATGGCTACACCTTC	CASSPDRSYGYTF
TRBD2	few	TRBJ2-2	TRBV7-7	TGTGCTAGCAGCTTAGAGGCGGGAGCGGGGACCGGGGAGCTGTTTTTT	CASSLEAGAGTGELFF
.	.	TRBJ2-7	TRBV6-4	TGTGCCAGCAGTGATCCAGCAATAGAGACCGCACGAGGGTACTTC	CASSDPAIETARGYF
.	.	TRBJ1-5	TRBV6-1	TGTGCCAGCAGTGTTGAGACACCTAATCAGCCCCAGCATTTT	CASSVETPNQPQHF